The sequence of this TCR beta chain was determined in a study of blood T cell repertoires in COVID-19. The wider study: The United States, Italy and Spain provided the acute and convalescent COVID-19 samples. Sources were T cells, B-cell-depleted T cells, or PBMCs; the material itself was cDNA or gDNA.

Per the germline V gene, CDR1 is SGDLS and CDR2 is YYNGEE. CDR3 length: 15 residues. With 0 bases clipped from V and 1 base from J, the junction kept 0 bases outside the gene matches. Per the original methods: Quantification of nucleated cells was approximated via reference gene primer amplification. Profiling relied on immunoSEQ multiplex PCR, and the TCRdb table lists in-frame clones only, not all of them. The V and J calls and clone size come from that table; D and trimming were worked out from the DNA. The sample yields just over 650,000 clones, approximately 90% seen once. This clone was observed once.

The chain is built from TRBV9 and TRBJ1-2, with 10 positions matching TRBD1. Sequenced material: peripheral blood. This sequence was found in a young woman with acute or convalescent COVID-19. CDR3 DNA: TGTGCCAGCAGCGTAGGGGACAGGGGTAACTATGGCTACACCTTC. Its translation: CASSVGDRGNYGYTF.